What follows are 6 T cell receptor beta chains derived from one specimen sequenced in a study of graft-versus-host responses after intestinal transplantation. Profiling relied on immunoSEQ multiplex PCR, and the TCRdb table lists in-frame clones only, not all of them. This sample yields under 150,000 clones, of which roughly nine tenths are seen a single time; about 0.16% belongs to the top ten. These receptors have no known antigen. Sequencing was performed on unstimulated CD4+ T cells sorted from spleen or lymph node cells, taken before intestinal transplant. Receptors were obtained from a human donor who received an intestinal transplant.

The gene calls are TRBV9 and TRBJ1-2; D unresolved. The CDR3 sequence is 14 residues long. V gave up 0 bases and J gave up 2 bases, with 8 bases separating them. Germline loops: CDR1 SGDLS, CDR2 YYNGEE. CDR3 bases: TGTGCCAGCAGCGTAGGTACCCAAAACTATGGCTACACCTTC. Its translation is CASSVGTQNYGYTF.

This sequence joins TRBV6-1 and TRBJ1-2; 7 positions agree with TRBD1. Germline lookup yields CDR1 MNHNS and CDR2 SASEGT. V was clipped by 2 bases and J by 5 bases; unmatched bases: 5. The CDR3 is 14 amino acids. Here the CDR3 reads CASSEWDRSYGYTF. The CDR3 coding sequence is TGTGCCAGCAGTGAATGGGACAGAAGTTATGGCTACACCTTC.

This chain connects TRBV6-5 to TRBJ2-4; TRBD1 matches 11 bases. CDR1 MNHEY and CDR2 SVGAGI come from the germline V gene. The CDR3 length is 14 residues. After removal of 6 bases from V and 7 bases from J, the junction contained 5 bases not matched to a gene. The CDR3 coding sequence is TGTGCCAGCAGCGGGACAGGGGGAGGGAACATTCAGTACTTC. This translates into CASSGTGGGNIQYF.

CDR3: CASSESHWTGTEAFF. DNA for the CDR3: TGTGCCAGCAGTGAATCCCACTGGACGGGCACTGAAGCTTTCTTT. The rearrangement uses TRBV25-1 and TRBJ1-1; D ambiguous. This CDR3 has 15 residues. V was clipped by 1 base and J by 4 bases, with 13 bases between them. Looked up from germline, CDR1 is MGHDK and CDR2 is SYGVNS. Full variable domain (missing parts from reference TRBV25-1 and TRBJ1-1): EADIYQTPRYLVIGTGKKITLECSQTMGHDKMYWYQQDPGMELHLIHYSYGVNSTEKGDLSSESTVSRIRTEHFPLTLESARPSHTSQYLCASSESHWTGTEAFFGQGTRLTVV.

The chain recombines TRBV6-1 with TRBJ2-3; D is perhaps TRBD1 (6 bases). There are 15 residues in the CDR3. Germline CDR1 is MNHNS and CDR2 is SASEGT. V gave up 10 bases and J gave up 5 bases, with 22 bases separating them. The CDR3 reads CATRTDTSLRDTQYF. In DNA form, the CDR3 reads TGTGCCACCCGGACAGACACTTCCCTTAGAGATACGCAGTATTTT.

The chain uses TRBV29-1 and TRBJ1-2; D perhaps matches TRBD1 (6 bases). Germline V CDR1 and CDR2: SQVTM, ANQGSEA. This CDR3 spans 13 amino acids. CDR3 coding DNA: TGCAGTGCCGGGGGGCCCGCCTCCTATGGCTACACCTTC. It is translated as CSAGGPASYGYTF.